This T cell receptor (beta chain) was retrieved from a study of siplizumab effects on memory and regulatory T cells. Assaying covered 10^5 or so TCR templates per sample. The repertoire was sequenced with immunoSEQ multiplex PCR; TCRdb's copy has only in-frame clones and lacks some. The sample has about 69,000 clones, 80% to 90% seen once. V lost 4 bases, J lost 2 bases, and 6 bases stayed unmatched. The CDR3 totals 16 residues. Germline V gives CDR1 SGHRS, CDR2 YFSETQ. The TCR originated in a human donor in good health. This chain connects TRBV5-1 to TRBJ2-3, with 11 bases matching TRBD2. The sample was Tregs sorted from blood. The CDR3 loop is CASSEGTSGFTDTQYF. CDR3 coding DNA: TGCGCCAGCAGCGAAGGGACTAGCGGATTCACAGATACGCAGTATTTT.